This T cell receptor (beta chain) came from a study of T cell repertoires in cytomegalovirus infection. This clonotype was detected only a few times. Its antigen is unidentified. The germline V gene has CDR1 SGHTA and CDR2 FQGNSA. Losses at the gene ends were 5 bases for V and 4 bases for J; bases not matched to a gene: 2. This CDR3 contains 13 residues. TCRdb independently ran MiXCR on the reads; one entry per CDR3 protein. The data show some 50,000 distinct CDR3 sequences, about 20% seen once. The chain employs TRBV7-2 and TRBJ2-7, with 10 bases identical to TRBD2. Source: CD8+ T cells from cultured PBMCs, taken from culture after CMV antigen stimulation. This receptor was identified in a human donor in good health (CMV status not recorded). Some clones in this sample may be carry-over from other donors' samples. Here the CDR3 reads CASSRTSGYEQYF. The CDR3 DNA is TGTGCCAGCAGCCGGACTAGCGGATACGAGCAGTACTTC.